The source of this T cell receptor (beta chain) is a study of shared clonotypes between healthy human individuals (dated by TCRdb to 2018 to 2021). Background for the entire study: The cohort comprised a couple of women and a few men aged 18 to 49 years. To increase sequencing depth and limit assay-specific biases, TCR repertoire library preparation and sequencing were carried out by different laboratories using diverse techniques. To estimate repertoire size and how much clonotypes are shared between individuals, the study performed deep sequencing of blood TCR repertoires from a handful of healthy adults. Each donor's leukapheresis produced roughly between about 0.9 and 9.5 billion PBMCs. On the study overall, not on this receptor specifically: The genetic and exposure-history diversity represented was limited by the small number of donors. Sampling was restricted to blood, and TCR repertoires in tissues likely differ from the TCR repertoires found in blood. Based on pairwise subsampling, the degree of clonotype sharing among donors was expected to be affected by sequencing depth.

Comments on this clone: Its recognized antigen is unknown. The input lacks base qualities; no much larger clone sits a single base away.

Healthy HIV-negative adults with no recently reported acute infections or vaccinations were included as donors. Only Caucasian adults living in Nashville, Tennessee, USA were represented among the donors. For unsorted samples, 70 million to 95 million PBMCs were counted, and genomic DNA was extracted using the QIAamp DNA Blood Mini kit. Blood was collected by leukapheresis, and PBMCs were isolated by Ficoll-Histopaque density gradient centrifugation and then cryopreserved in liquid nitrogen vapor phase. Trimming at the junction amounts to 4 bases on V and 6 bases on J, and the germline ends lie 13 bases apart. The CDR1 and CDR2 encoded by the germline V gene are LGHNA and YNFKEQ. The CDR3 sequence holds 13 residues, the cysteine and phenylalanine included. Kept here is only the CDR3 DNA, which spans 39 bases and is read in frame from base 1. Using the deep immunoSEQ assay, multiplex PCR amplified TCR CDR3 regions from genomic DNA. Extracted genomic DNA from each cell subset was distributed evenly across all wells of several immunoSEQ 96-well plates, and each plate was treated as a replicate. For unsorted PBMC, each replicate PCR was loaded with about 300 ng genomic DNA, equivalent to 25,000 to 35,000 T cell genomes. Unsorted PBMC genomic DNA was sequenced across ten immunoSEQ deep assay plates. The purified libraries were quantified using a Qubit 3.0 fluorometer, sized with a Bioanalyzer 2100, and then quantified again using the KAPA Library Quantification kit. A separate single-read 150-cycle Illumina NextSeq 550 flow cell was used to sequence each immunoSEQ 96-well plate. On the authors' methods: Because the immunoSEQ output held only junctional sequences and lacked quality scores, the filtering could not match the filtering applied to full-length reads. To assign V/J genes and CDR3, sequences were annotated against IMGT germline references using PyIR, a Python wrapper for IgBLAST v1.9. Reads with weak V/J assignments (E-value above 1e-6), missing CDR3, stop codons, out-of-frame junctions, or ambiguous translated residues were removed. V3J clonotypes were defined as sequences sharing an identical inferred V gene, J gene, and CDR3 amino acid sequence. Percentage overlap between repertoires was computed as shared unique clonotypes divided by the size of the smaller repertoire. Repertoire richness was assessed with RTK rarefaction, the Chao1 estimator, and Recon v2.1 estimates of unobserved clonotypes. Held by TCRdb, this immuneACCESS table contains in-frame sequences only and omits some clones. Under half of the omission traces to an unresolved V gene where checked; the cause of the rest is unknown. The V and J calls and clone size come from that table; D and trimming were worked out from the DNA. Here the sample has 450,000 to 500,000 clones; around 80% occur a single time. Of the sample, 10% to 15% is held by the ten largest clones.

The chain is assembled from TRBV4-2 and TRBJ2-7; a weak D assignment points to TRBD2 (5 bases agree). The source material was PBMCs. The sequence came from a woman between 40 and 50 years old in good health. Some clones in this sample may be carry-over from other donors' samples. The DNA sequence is TGTGCCAGCAGCCCCCAGAAGGGAGTCGAGCAGTACTTC. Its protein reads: CASSPQKGVEQYF.